Listed below are T cell receptor beta chains from one sample, sequenced in a study of blood T cell repertoires in COVID-19. Produced via immunoSEQ multiplex PCR; TCRdb's table is partial and in-frame only. The table has over 200,000 clones, about 90% seen once. The sample taken for sequencing was PBMCs or T cells enriched from blood (not recorded which). The receptor set was obtained from a woman aged 25 to 39 who had been exposed to COVID-19. The CDR3 runs from the conserved cysteine through the conserved F or W. D genes are given only for firm matches. Rows give clone size only sometimes, using once, few, many, or a class for an expanded clone.

size	V	J	D	CDR3	DNA
-	TRBV4-1	TRBJ2-5	TRBD2	CASSQGTRETQYF	TGCGCCAGCAGCCAGGGGACTAGAGAGACCCAGTACTTC
-	TRBV5-6	TRBJ1-1	-	CASSSWTVNTEAFF	TGTGCCAGCAGCTCATGGACAGTGAACACTGAAGCTTTCTTT
-	TRBV5-1	TRBJ2-1	TRBD2	CASSEGLAYYNEQFF	TGCGCCAGCAGCGAGGGACTAGCGTACTACAATGAGCAGTTCTTC
-	TRBV30	TRBJ1-1	TRBD1	CAWSSPNRGANTEAFF	TGTGCCTGGAGCTCTCCGAACAGGGGGGCGAACACTGAAGCTTTCTTT
-	TRBV4-1	TRBJ2-1	TRBD2	CASSQVNMGLAHNEQFF	TGCGCCAGCAGCCAAGTGAATATGGGACTAGCCCACAATGAGCAGTTCTTC
-	TRBV18	TRBJ1-6	TRBD1	CASSEGTGPNSPLHF	TGTGCCAGCTCCGAAGGGACAGGTCCTAATTCACCCCTCCACTTT
-	TRBV5-1	TRBJ1-5	-	CASSLGLANQPQHF	TGCGCCAGCAGCCTGGGGCTGGCCAATCAGCCCCAGCATTTT
-	TRBV20-1	TRBJ2-6	TRBD2	CSASRAGVAGANVLTF	TGCAGTGCTAGTAGAGCGGGGGTCGCTGGGGCCAACGTCCTGACTTTC
-	TRBV7-9	TRBJ1-1	-	CASSLVARGTEAFF	TGTGCCAGCAGCTTAGTTGCCAGGGGCACTGAAGCTTTCTTT
-	TRBV4-1	TRBJ2-7	TRBD1	CASSQDRGPYEQYF	TGCGCCAGCAGCCAAGACAGGGGGCCATACGAGCAGTACTTC
-	TRBV27	TRBJ2-3	-	CASAKRFKRDTQYF	TGTGCCAGCGCAAAGAGGTTCAAGAGGGATACGCAGTATTTT
-	TRBV27	TRBJ1-4	-	CASSLLRGGNEKLFF	TGTGCCAGCAGTTTATTACGGGGGGGGAATGAAAAACTGTTTTTT
-	TRBV7-9	TRBJ2-2	-	CASSLPGGAHTGELFF	TGTGCCAGCAGCTTACCCGGGGGAGCACACACCGGGGAGCTGTTTTTT
-	TRBV4-2	TRBJ2-1	TRBD2	CASSRLAGGPVNEQFF	TGTGCCAGCAGCCGACTAGCGGGAGGGCCAGTGAATGAGCAGTTCTTC
-	TRBV5-4	TRBJ2-1	TRBD2	CASTPSKREGNNEQFF	TGTGCCAGCACCCCTTCGAAACGGGAGGGAAACAATGAGCAGTTCTTC
-	TRBV7-9	TRBJ1-4	TRBD1	CASSLAGQGGEKLFF	TGTGCCAGCAGCTTAGCAGGACAGGGAGGAGAAAAACTGTTTTTT
-	TRBV13	TRBJ2-2	TRBD2	CASSSPTGLAGNTGELFF	TGTGCCAGCAGCTCCCCCACGGGACTAGCGGGGAACACCGGGGAGCTGTTTTTT
-	TRBV5-1	TRBJ2-4	-	CASSDPGLNIQYF	TGCGCCAGCAGCGATCCGGGACTAAACATTCAGTACTTC
-	TRBV5-5	TRBJ2-7	TRBD1	CASSLVVGQGYF	TGTGCCAGCAGCTTGGTAGTCGGACAGGGGTACTTC
-	TRBV5-1	TRBJ2-1	TRBD2	CASSLRTSGTHNEQFF	TGCGCCAGCAGCCTTAGGACTAGCGGGACCCACAATGAGCAGTTCTTC
-	TRBV18	TRBJ2-1	TRBD1	CASSPRQGANEQFF	TGTGCCAGCTCACCCCGACAGGGGGCAAATGAGCAGTTCTTC
-	TRBV5-1	TRBJ1-2	TRBD1	CASGITGGYGYTF	TGCGCCAGCGGTATTACAGGGGGCTATGGCTACACCTTC
-	TRBV11-2	TRBJ2-1	TRBD2	CASSLGEGLAYNEQFF	TGTGCCAGCAGCTTAGGGGAGGGACTAGCCTACAATGAGCAGTTCTTC
-	TRBV7-3	TRBJ1-3	-	CASSLNPSDTIYF	TGTGCCAGCAGCTTAAATCCGTCGGACACCATATATTTT
-	TRBV3-1/TRBV3-2	TRBJ2-7	TRBD1	CASSLGQDFYEQYF	TGTGCCAGCAGCCTGGGACAGGATTTCTACGAGCAGTACTTC
-	TRBV29-1	TRBJ2-1	TRBD1	CSAPTGVDKDEQFF	TGCAGCGCACCGACAGGGGTGGATAAGGATGAGCAGTTCTTC
once	TRBV4-1	TRBJ1-6	TRBD1	CASSQEPFTGVGYSPLHF	TGCGCCAGCAGCCAAGAACCGTTTACAGGGGTAGGATATTCACCCCTCCACTTT
-	TRBV24-1	TRBJ2-7	TRBD1	CATRPGQKYEQYF	TGTGCCACCAGACCGGGACAGAAATACGAGCAGTACTTC
-	TRBV21-1	TRBJ2-1	-	CASSKVGGEQFF	TGTGCCAGCAGCAAAGTTGGCGGCGAGCAGTTCTTC
-	TRBV3-1/TRBV3-2	TRBJ2-3	-	CASSQTGLSTDTQYF	TGTGCCAGCAGCCAGACAGGCCTTTCCACAGATACGCAGTATTTT
-	TRBV7-2	TRBJ2-7	-	CASSLFGRAVYEQYF	TGTGCCAGCAGCTTATTCGGGCGGGCCGTCTACGAGCAGTACTTC
-	TRBV6-1	TRBJ1-1	-	CASSEALLSAEAFF	TGTGCCAGCAGTGAAGCGCTCTTGAGCGCTGAAGCTTTCTTT
-	TRBV5-4	TRBJ2-1	TRBD2	CASSLSGRGGNEQFF	TGTGCCAGCAGCCTCAGCGGGAGGGGCGGCAATGAGCAGTTCTTC
once	TRBV19	TRBJ2-4	-	CASSIDQGVAKNIQYF	TGTGCCAGTAGTATAGATCAAGGGGTAGCCAAAAACATTCAGTACTTC
-	TRBV5-6	TRBJ1-2	-	CASSSSSPNYGYTF	TGTGCCAGCAGCTCGAGCTCCCCTAACTATGGCTACACCTTC
-	TRBV14	TRBJ2-7	TRBD2	CASSQTHLAGNYEQYF	TGTGCCAGCAGCCAAACTCACCTAGCGGGGAACTACGAGCAGTACTTC
-	TRBV5-8	TRBJ1-5	TRBD1	CASSSGQGRNQPQHF	TGTGCCAGCAGCTCCGGACAGGGCCGCAATCAGCCCCAGCATTTT
-	TRBV5-1	TRBJ2-7	-	CASSLRDSQYEQYF	TGCGCCAGCAGCTTGAGAGACAGCCAATACGAGCAGTACTTC
-	TRBV12-3/TRBV12-4	TRBJ1-2	-	CASRAGAGGYTF	TGTGCCAGCAGGGCGGGGGCCGGCGGCTACACCTTC
-	TRBV5-1	TRBJ2-7	TRBD1	CASSPGQGTGEQYF	TGCGCCAGCAGCCCCGGACAGGGTACGGGCGAGCAGTACTTC
-	TRBV28	TRBJ1-2	-	CASSFVLYGYTF	TGTGCCAGCAGTTTCGTCCTCTATGGCTACACCTTC
few	TRBV7-8	TRBJ2-7	-	CASSLMEGPYEQYF	TGTGCCAGCAGCTTAATGGAGGGTCCCTACGAGCAGTACTTC
-	TRBV3-1/TRBV3-2	TRBJ1-2	TRBD1	CASSRTGRDYGYTF	TGTGCCAGCAGCCGGACAGGGAGGGACTATGGCTACACCTTC
-	TRBV7-6	TRBJ2-5	TRBD1	CASSLGGQGAKYF	TGTGCCAGCAGCTTAGGAGGACAGGGGGCTAAGTACTTC
-	TRBV7-9	TRBJ1-2	TRBD1	CASSPSTGANYGYTF	TGTGCCAGCAGCCCCTCAACAGGGGCTAACTATGGCTACACCTTC
few	TRBV19	TRBJ2-1	TRBD2	CASFCQGLVYNEQFF	TGTGCCAGTTTTTGCCAGGGACTAGTTTACAATGAGCAGTTCTTC
-	TRBV7-6	TRBJ1-4	TRBD1	CASTSGQGLDEKLFF	TGTGCCAGCACCAGCGGACAGGGGCTTGATGAAAAACTGTTTTTT
-	TRBV28	TRBJ1-2	-	CASTSRSPGGRINGYTF	TGTGCCAGCACCTCCCGAAGCCCCGGGGGGCGGATCAATGGCTACACCTTC
-	TRBV5-1	TRBJ1-4	-	CASSLASRGEKLFF	TGCGCCAGCAGCTTGGCTAGCAGGGGTGAAAAACTGTTTTTT
-	TRBV5-6	TRBJ2-2	TRBD1	CASSLQGGTGELFF	TGTGCCAGCAGCTTACAGGGGGGCACCGGGGAGCTGTTTTTT
-	TRBV3-1/TRBV3-2	TRBJ1-4	-	CASSQGLGRNEKLFF	TGTGCCAGCAGCCAAGGTCTCGGGAGGAATGAAAAACTGTTTTTT
-	TRBV5-4	TRBJ2-7	TRBD2	CASSLGGIAGSYEQYF	TGTGCCAGCAGCTTGGGGGGAATAGCGGGGTCCTACGAGCAGTACTTC
-	TRBV6-5	TRBJ1-1	-	CASSYDRRTNTEAFF	TGTGCCAGCAGTTACGACAGACGTACCAACACTGAAGCTTTCTTT
-	TRBV5-1	TRBJ1-2	TRBD1	CASSDPDRGARNYGYTF	TGCGCCAGCAGCGATCCGGACAGGGGCGCTCGTAACTATGGCTACACCTTC
-	TRBV6-5	TRBJ2-7	TRBD2	CASSYSLADPYEQYF	TGTGCCAGCAGTTACAGCCTAGCGGACCCCTACGAGCAGTACTTC